Listed below are T cell receptor beta chains from one sample, sequenced in a study of blood T cell repertoires in COVID-19. Only in-frame clones appear in the TCRdb table, and some are missing; sequencing was by immunoSEQ multiplex PCR. Among about 73,000 clones, approximately 84% were seen once, and the ten largest hold 28%. The sequencing input was peripheral blood. These receptors were taken from a human donor in a cohort sampled during active COVID-19. CDR3s include the opening cysteine and the closing phenylalanine or tryptophan. The order of the fields is D gene, clone size, J gene, V gene, CDR3 DNA, CDR3 protein. A D gene is named only where the DNA matches it firmly. The size field is filled for only some rows; it gives once, few, many or a size class.

>TRBD1|NA|TRBJ1-1|TRBV2
TGTGCCAGCCGGAGGGGGGACAGGTGGGAGGACACTGAAGCTTTCTTT
CASRRGDRWEDTEAFF
>NA|few|TRBJ2-7|TRBV15
TGTGCCACCAGCAGAGATCCCGGGGTTGGCAGGGAGCAGTACTTC
CATSRDPGVGREQYF
>TRBD1|NA|TRBJ1-4|TRBV7-2
TGTGCCAGCAGCCCAACAGGGGGGGAAAAACTGTTTTTT
CASSPTGGEKLFF
>NA|NA|TRBJ1-5|TRBV11-2
TGTGCCAGCAGCTCGACCGGGGGAGCACCCCAGCATTTT
CASSSTGGAPQHF
>NA|NA|TRBJ1-6|TRBV4-2
TGTGCCAGCAGCCAAGATCCACGGATAGCGGGCTCCTATAATTCACCCCTCCACTTT
CASSQDPRIAGSYNSPLHF
>TRBD2|NA|TRBJ2-7|TRBV5-1
TGCGCCAGCAGCCTCCGACTAGCGGGTTCGGGGGAGCAGTACTTC
CASSLRLAGSGEQYF
>NA|NA|TRBJ2-2|TRBV5-1
TGCGCCAGCAGCTACACTTGGGGCGGCACCGGGGAGCTGTTTTTT
CASSYTWGGTGELFF
>TRBD2|NA|TRBJ2-7|TRBV7-3
TGTGCCAGCAGCGTGGTACTAGCGGGGGGACTCGCCCATTCCTACGAGCAGTACTTC
CASSVVLAGGLAHSYEQYF
>NA|NA|TRBJ2-7|TRBV10-2
TGCGCCAGCAAACAGGACCTTAGCTCCTACGAGCAGTACTTC
CASKQDLSSYEQYF
>NA|NA|TRBJ2-7|TRBV2
TGTGCCAGCAGTGGACAGGTTCCCGAGCAGTACTTC
CASSGQVPEQYF
>TRBD1|NA|TRBJ2-7|TRBV2
TGTGCCAGCAGTAGGGAACAGGGGGGCTCCTACGAGCAGTACTTC
CASSREQGGSYEQYF
>NA|NA|TRBJ1-1|TRBV4-3
TGCGCCAGCAGCACAAACAGGGTTGGGGACACTGAAGCTTTCTTT
CASSTNRVGDTEAFF
>NA|NA|TRBJ1-1|TRBV6-1
TGTGCCAGCAGTGAGGTACCGGGACAAATGAACACTGAAGCTTTCTTT
CASSEVPGQMNTEAFF
>NA|NA|TRBJ2-1|TRBV6-6
TGTGCCAGCAGACCCCCCGGCGGGCCATACGATGAGCAGTTCTTC
CASRPPGGPYDEQFF
>NA|NA|TRBJ1-2|TRBV5-1
TGCGCCAGCAGCTCGGGGGGACTTTACGGGAACTATGGCTACACCTTC
CASSSGGLYGNYGYTF
>NA|NA|TRBJ2-1|TRBV15
TGTGCCACCAGCAGAGGCCGGGGTCCCTACAATGAGCAGTTCTTC
CATSRGRGPYNEQFF
>NA|NA|TRBJ2-2|TRBV5-1
TGCGCCAGCAGCTTGCGACCGGGGAGCACCGGGGAGCTGTTTTTT
CASSLRPGSTGELFF
>TRBD2|NA|TRBJ2-7|TRBV19
TGTGCCAGTAGTATCGGGCTAGCGGGGGGCAAAGAGCAGTACTTC
CASSIGLAGGKEQYF
>NA|NA|TRBJ1-5|TRBV19
TGTGCCAGTAGCGCAGGGTTTACAAGCAATCAGCCTCAGCATTTT
CASSAGFTSNQPQHF
>TRBD1|once|TRBJ1-1|TRBV6-5
TGTGCCAGCAGCCCAATGCTTACAGGGGGCGCGAAGGCTTTCTTT
CASSPMLTGGAKAFF
>TRBD1|NA|TRBJ1-6|TRBV7-9
TGTGCCAGCAGCGGACAGGGCGACAATTCACCCCTCCACTTT
CASSGQGDNSPLHF
>TRBD2|once|TRBJ2-1|TRBV7-3
TGTGCCAGCAGCTTAAGCGGGGGAAGCTACAATGAGCAGTTCTTC
CASSLSGGSYNEQFF
>NA|NA|TRBJ2-5|TRBV7-9
TGTGCCAGCAGCTTAGAGCAGGGGTGGAGAGAGACCCAGTACTTC
CASSLEQGWRETQYF
>NA|NA|TRBJ2-1|TRBV4-1
TGCGCCAGCAGCCAAGTAATGGGGCTCGGCGTGTTCTTC
CASSQVMGLGVFF
>NA|NA|TRBJ2-7|TRBV4-3
TGCGCCAGCAGCCTATACAGGGAGAGCTCCTACGAGCAGTACTTC
CASSLYRESSYEQYF
>NA|NA|TRBJ1-6|TRBV6-5
TGTGCCAGCAGTCCAGGTGGGGAGTATTCACCCCTCCACTTT
CASSPGGEYSPLHF
>TRBD1|NA|TRBJ2-1|TRBV29-1
TGCAGCGTTAAAGGTGGGACAGGGAGATACAATGAGCAGTTCTTC
CSVKGGTGRYNEQFF
>TRBD1|NA|TRBJ2-1|TRBV27
TGTGCCAGCAGGGCGGGCAGGGGGACCTACAATGAGCAGTTCTTC
CASRAGRGTYNEQFF
>NA|few|TRBJ1-5|TRBV15
TGTGCCACCAGCAGAGACTTGAGTCCCCATCAGCCCCAGCATTTT
CATSRDLSPHQPQHF
>TRBD1|NA|TRBJ1-4|TRBV5-1
TGCGCCAGCAGCTTCGGGGACAGGGATGGTGAAAAACTGTTTTTT
CASSFGDRDGEKLFF